This T cell receptor beta chain came from a study of neurological immune-mediated disorders. Notes on the study in general: In HTLV-1-associated myelopathy, TCR clonal expansion was greatest, and in multiple sclerosis it was least, below healthy controls. None of the CDR3 amino acid sequences of expanded clones recurred across subjects, suggesting private repertoires in all groups.

Synthesis of cDNA used 5'RACE (with 10-nucleotide random UMIs). MiXCR, run by TCRdb on the 5' RACE reads, gives a single entry per CDR3 protein. The sample lists tens of thousands of distinct CDR3 sequences; approximately 8.4% were seen once. Germline V CDR1 and CDR2: LGHNA, YNFKEQ. The CDR3 contains 15 residues. Trimming removed 1 base at V and 2 bases at J, with 11 bases between. As for time point: longitudinal time-point 3. This clonotype was detected many times. Its antigen is not known. Sample: PBMCs. This receptor was identified in a woman in her thirties or forties in good health. This chain joins TRBV4-2 and TRBJ2-5, with D maybe TRBD2 (5 bases). The CDR3 loop is CASSQAEGTQETQYF. CDR3 DNA sequence: TGTGCCAGCAGCCAAGCTGAGGGAACACAAGAGACCCAGTACTTC.